Here is one T cell receptor beta chain with its context. Authors' methods: Amplification of reference gene primers was used by the study to estimate nucleated cell counts. Method: immunoSEQ multiplex PCR; TCRdb's copy keeps in-frame clones and lacks some. V, J and clone size are taken as reported in that table, and D and trimming were inferred from the DNA itself. The sample holds hundreds of thousands of clones, over 75% seen once. These data belong to a study of blood T cell repertoires in COVID-19. About the study: Samples taken during acute and convalescent COVID-19 were collected in the United States, Italy and Spain. Sample material is recorded as cDNA or gDNA derived from T cells, B-cell-depleted T cells, or PBMCs.

Unmatched junction bases numbered 10, after V lost 5 bases and J lost 2 bases. In germline, CDR1 is MNHNY, CDR2 SVGAGI (reference sequence). The CDR3 covers 16 residues. The chain has TRBV6-6 and TRBJ2-7, with 9 bases lining up with TRBD1. Sequenced input: peripheral blood. The receptor's source is a human donor in a cohort sampled during active COVID-19. The DNA of the CDR3 is TGTGCCAGCAGTCTAACTCCGGGACAGGGAGCCTACGAGCAGTACTTC. Its translation is CASSLTPGQGAYEQYF.